This TCR beta chain is from a study of siplizumab effects on memory and regulatory T cells. Across the study: Mixed lymphocyte reactions ran in pairs, with siplizumab at approximately 1 ug/mL or without drug. Study-level points and caveats: The authors mapped only a minor fraction of alloreactive clones to unstimulated subsets.

The authors kept the mixed lymphocyte reaction cells in coculture at 37°C for under seven days. Responder PBMCs were labelled with CFSE and stimulator PBMCs with Violet Dye, mixed 1:1. TCR templates, 75,000 to 100,000 per sample, were assayed. Some clones are missing from TCRdb's copy, which holds only in-frame ones; the method was immunoSEQ multiplex PCR. The sample carries almost 20,000 clones, approximately 44% recorded once. This clone was counted many times. As yet, its antigen is unknown. This TCR came from a human donor in good health; the cells came from an allogeneic mixed lymphocyte reaction. Some clones in this sample may be carry-over from other donors' samples. Specimen: CFSE-low (dividing) CD4+ T cells sorted from an allogeneic mixed lymphocyte reaction.

DNA for the CDR3: TGTGCCAGCAGCTTAGCGATCCATACAGGGTTCAACTATGGCTACACCTTC. Translation: CASSLAIHTGFNYGYTF. This sequence joins TRBV7-7 and TRBJ1-2; a weak D match, TRBD1 (6 bases). Trimming removed 0 bases from V and 2 bases from J, with 16 bases in between. Germline V gene lookup returns CDR1 SSHAT and CDR2 FNYEAQ (reference sequence). The CDR3 has 17 residues.